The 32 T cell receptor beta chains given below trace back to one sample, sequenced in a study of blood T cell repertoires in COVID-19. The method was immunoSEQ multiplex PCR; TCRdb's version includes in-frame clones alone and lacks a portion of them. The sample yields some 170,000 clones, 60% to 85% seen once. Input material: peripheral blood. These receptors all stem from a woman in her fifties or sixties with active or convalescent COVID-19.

The CDR3 region is CASRPTSGAAGEQFF. CDR3 in DNA: TGCGCCAGCAGGCCGACTAGCGGGGCCGCGGGTGAGCAGTTCTTC. This chain connects TRBV4-3 to TRBJ2-1, with 11 bases aligning to TRBD2. Germline V gives CDR1 LGHNA, CDR2 YSLEER. With 6 bases clipped from V and 9 bases from J, the junction kept 10 bases outside the gene matches. This CDR3 contains 15 residues.

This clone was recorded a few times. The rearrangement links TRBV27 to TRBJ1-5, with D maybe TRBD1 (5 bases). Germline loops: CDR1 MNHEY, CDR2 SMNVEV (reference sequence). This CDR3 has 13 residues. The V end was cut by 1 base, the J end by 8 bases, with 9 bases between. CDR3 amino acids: CASSLWGGKPQHF. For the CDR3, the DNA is TGTGCCAGCAGTTTATGGGGGGGGAAGCCCCAGCATTTT.

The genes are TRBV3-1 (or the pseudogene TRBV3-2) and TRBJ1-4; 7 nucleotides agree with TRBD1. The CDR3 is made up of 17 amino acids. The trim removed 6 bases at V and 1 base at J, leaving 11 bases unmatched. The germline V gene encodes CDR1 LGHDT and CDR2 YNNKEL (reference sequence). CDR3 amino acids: CASRGYDRAGTNEKLFF. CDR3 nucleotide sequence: TGTGCCAGCAGAGGATACGACAGGGCGGGAACTAATGAAAAACTGTTTTTT.

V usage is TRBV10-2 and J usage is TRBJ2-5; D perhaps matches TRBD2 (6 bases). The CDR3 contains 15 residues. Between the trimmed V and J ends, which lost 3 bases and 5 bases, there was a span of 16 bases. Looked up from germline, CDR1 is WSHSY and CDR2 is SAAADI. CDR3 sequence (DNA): TGCGCCAGCAGTGACTCCGGGACTGCCCCGGAGACCCAGTACTTC. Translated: CASSDSGTAPETQYF.

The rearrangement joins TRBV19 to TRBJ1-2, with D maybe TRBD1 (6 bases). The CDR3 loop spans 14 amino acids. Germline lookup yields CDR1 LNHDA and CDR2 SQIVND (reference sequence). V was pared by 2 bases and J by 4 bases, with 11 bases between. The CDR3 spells CASSINAGAYGYTF. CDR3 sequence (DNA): TGTGCCAGTAGTATAAACGCAGGGGCCTATGGCTACACCTTC.

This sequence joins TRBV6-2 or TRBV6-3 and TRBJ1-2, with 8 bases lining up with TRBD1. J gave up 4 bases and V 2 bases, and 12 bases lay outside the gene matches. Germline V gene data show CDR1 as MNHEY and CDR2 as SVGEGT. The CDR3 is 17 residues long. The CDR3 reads CASSYVGRGHSAYGYTF. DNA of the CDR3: TGTGCCAGCAGTTACGTCGGCAGGGGGCACTCTGCCTATGGCTACACCTTC.

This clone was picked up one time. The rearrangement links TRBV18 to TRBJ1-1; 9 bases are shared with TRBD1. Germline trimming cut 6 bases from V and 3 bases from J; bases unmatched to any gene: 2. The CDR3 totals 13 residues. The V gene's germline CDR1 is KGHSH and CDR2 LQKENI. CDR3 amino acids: CASSRDRDTEAFF. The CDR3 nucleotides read TGTGCCAGCTCGAGGGACAGGGACACTGAAGCTTTCTTT.

CDR3 nucleotides: TGTGCCAGCAGGGTAGGAGGGGTCTCTGGAAACACCATATATTTT. Amino acid sequence: CASRVGGVSGNTIYF. This chain uses TRBV7-9 with TRBJ1-3, with a possible D match to TRBD1 (5 bases). V lost 6 bases, J lost 0 bases, and 12 bases lay in between. CDR3 length equals 15 residues. Germline CDR1 is SEHNR and CDR2 is FQNEAQ (reference sequence). The variable domain in full, completed from reference TRBV7-9 and TRBJ1-3, reads DTGVSQNPRHKITKRGQNVTFRCDPISEHNRLYWYRQTLGQGPEFLTYFQNEAQLEKSRLLSDRFSAERPKGSFSTLEIQRTEQGDSAMYLCASRVGGVSGNTIYFGEGSWLTVV.

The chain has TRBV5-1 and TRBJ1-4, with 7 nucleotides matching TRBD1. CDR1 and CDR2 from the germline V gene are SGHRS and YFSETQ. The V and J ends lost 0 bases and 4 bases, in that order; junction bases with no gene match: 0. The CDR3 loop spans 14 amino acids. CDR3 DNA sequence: TGCGCCAGCAGCTTGGGACAGGGTAATGAAAAACTGTTTTTT. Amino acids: CASSLGQGNEKLFF.

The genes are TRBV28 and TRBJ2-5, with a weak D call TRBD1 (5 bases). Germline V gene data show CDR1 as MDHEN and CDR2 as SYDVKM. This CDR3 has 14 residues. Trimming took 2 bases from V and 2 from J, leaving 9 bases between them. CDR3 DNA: TGTGCCAGCAGTTTAGGGGCCGATCAAGAGACCCAGTACTTC. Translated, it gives CASSLGADQETQYF.

The chain's CDR3 is CASSLARGTGTDTQYF. The CDR3 bases are TGTGCCAGCAGCTTAGCGAGGGGGACGGGCACAGATACGCAGTATTTT. This sequence joins TRBV7-9 and TRBJ2-3; TRBD1 is a possible D gene (6 bases). CDR3 size: 16 residues. V gave up 0 bases and J gave up 1 base, with 11 bases separating them. Per germline, CDR1 SEHNR and CDR2 FQNEAQ (reference sequence).

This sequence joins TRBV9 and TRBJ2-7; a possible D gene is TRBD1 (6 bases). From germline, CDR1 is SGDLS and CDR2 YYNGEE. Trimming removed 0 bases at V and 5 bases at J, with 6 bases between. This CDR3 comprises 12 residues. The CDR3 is CASSVDRDEQYF. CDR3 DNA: TGTGCCAGCAGCGTAGACAGGGACGAGCAGTACTTC.

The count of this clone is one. The CDR3 bases are TGTGCCAGCAGCCCGCAGTCCTACGAGCAGTACTTC. It codes for CASSPQSYEQYF. The chain has TRBV7-8 and TRBJ2-7; D gene uncertain. The CDR3 covers 12 residues. The V and J ends lost 5 bases and 1 base respectively, with 6 bases between them. The germline gives CDR1 SGHVS, CDR2 FQNEAQ.

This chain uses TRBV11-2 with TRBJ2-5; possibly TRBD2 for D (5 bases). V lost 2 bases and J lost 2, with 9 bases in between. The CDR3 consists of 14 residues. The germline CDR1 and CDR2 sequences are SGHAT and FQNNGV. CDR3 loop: CASSLTGWQETQYF. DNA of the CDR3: TGTGCCAGCAGCTTAACGGGGTGGCAAGAGACCCAGTACTTC. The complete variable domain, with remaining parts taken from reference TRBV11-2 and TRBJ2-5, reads EAGVAQSPRYKIIEKRQSVAFWCNPISGHATLYWYQQILGQGPKLLIQFQNNGVVDDSQLPKDRFSAERLKGVDSTLKIQPAKLEDSAVYLCASSLTGWQETQYFGPGTRLLVL.

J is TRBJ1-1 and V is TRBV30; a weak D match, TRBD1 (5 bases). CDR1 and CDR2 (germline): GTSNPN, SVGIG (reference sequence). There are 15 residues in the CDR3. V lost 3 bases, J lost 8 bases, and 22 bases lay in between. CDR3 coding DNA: TGTGCCTGGAGCCGTTCCTATCGGAGGGGAAGGGAAGCTTTCTTT. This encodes CAWSRSYRRGREAFF.

CDR3 nucleotides: TGTGCCAGCAGCTCGGGACTAGCGGGGGCTATTGGGGAGCTGTTTTTT. Its translation: CASSSGLAGAIGELFF. The chain has TRBV7-8 and TRBJ2-2; 14 bases map to TRBD2. CDR1 is SGHVS and CDR2 is FQNEAQ in the germline V gene. With V trimmed by 4 bases and J by 8 bases, 6 bases remained unmatched. This CDR3 comprises 16 residues.

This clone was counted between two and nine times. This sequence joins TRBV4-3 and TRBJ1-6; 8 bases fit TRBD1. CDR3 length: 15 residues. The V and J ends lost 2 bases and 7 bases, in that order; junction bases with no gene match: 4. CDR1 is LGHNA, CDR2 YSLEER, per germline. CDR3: CASSQLHRGNSPLHF. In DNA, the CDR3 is TGCGCCAGCAGCCAATTGCACAGGGGGAATTCACCCCTCCACTTT.

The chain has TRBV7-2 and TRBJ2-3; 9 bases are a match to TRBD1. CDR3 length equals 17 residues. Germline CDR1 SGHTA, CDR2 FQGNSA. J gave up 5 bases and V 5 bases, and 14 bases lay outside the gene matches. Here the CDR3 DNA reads TGTGCCAGCAGCCCCCGTTCCGGGACAGGGTTGGGAGATACGCAGTATTTT. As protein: CASSPRSGTGLGDTQYF. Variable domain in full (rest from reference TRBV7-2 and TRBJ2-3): GAGVSQSPSNKVTEKGKDVELRCDPISGHTALYWYRQSLGQGLEFLIYFQGNSAPDKSGLPSDRFSAERTGGSVSTLTIQRTQQEDSAVYLCASSPRSGTGLGDTQYFGPGTRLTVL.

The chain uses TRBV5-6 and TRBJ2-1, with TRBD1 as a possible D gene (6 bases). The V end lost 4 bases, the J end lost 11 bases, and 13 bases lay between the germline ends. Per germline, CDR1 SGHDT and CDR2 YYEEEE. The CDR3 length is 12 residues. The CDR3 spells CASSTTGLKQFF. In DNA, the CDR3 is TGTGCCAGCAGCACTACAGGGCTCAAGCAGTTCTTC.

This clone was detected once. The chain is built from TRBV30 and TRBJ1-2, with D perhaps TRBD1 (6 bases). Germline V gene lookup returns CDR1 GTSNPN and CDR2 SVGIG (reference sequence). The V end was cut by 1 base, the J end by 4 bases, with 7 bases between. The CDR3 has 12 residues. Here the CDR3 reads CAWSGQAYGYTF. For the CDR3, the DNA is TGTGCCTGGAGTGGACAGGCCTATGGCTACACCTTC.

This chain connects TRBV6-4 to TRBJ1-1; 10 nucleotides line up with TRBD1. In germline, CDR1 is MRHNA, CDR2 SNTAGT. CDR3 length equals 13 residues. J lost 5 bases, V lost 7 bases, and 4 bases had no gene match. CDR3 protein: CASTGTGETEAFF. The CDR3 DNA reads TGTGCCAGCACTGGGACAGGGGAGACTGAAGCTTTCTTT.

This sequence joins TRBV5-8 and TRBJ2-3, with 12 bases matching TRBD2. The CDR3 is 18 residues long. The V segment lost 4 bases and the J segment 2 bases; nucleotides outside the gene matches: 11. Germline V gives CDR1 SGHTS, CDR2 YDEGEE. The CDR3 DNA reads TGTGCCAGCAGCCAATCCGGGACTAGCGGGTACATCACAGATACGCAGTATTTT. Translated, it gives CASSQSGTSGYITDTQYF.

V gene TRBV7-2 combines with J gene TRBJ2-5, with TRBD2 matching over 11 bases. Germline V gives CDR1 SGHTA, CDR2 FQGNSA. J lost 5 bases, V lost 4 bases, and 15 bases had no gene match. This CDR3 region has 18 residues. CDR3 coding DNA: TGTGCCAGCAGCTCAGCTAATAGCGGGGGGGGGTCTAGGGAGACCCAGTACTTC. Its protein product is CASSSANSGGGSRETQYF.

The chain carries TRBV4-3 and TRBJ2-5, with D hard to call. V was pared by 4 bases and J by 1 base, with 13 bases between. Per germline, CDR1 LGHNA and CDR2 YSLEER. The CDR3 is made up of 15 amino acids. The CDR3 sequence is CASSRRAPGQETQYF. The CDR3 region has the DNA TGCGCCAGCAGCCGCCGAGCGCCTGGCCAAGAGACCCAGTACTTC.

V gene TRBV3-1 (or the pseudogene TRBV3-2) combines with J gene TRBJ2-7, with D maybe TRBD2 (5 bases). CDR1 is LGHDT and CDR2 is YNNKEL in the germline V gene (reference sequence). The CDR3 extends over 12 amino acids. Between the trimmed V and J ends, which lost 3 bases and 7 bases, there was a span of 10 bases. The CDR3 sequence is CASSQVSGEQYF. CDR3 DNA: TGTGCCAGCAGCCAGGTATCGGGAGAGCAGTACTTC.

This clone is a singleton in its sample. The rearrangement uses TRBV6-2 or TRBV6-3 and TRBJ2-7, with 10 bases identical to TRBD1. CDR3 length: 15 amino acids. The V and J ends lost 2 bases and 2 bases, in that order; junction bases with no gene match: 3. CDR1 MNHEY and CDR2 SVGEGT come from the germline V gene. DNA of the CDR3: TGTGCCAGCAGTTACAGGGACAGGGGAACCTACGAGCAGTACTTC. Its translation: CASSYRDRGTYEQYF.

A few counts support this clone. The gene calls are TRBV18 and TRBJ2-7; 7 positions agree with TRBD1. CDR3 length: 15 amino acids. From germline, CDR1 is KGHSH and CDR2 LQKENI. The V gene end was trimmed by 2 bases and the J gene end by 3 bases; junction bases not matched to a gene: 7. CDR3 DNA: TGTGCCAGCTCACCAAACTCGGGACAGTTCTACGAGCAGTACTTC. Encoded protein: CASSPNSGQFYEQYF.

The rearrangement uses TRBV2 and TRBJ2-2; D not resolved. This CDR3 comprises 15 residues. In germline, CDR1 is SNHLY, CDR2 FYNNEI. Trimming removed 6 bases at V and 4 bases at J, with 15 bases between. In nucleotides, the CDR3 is TGTGCCAGCAGACCCGACTCTACGGGCACCGGGGAGCTGTTTTTT. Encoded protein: CASRPDSTGTGELFF. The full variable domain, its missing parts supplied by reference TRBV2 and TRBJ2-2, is EPEVTQTPSHQVTQMGQEVILRCVPISNHLYFYWYRQILGQKVEFLVSFYNNEISEKSEIFDDQFSVERPDGSNFTLKIRSTKLEDSAMYFCASRPDSTGTGELFFGEGSRLTVL.

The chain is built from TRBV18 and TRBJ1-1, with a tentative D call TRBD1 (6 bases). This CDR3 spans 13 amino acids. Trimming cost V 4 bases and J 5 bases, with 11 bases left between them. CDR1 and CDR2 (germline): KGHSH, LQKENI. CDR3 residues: CASSRTDKTEAFF. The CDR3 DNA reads TGTGCCAGCTCACGGACAGATAAGACTGAAGCTTTCTTT.

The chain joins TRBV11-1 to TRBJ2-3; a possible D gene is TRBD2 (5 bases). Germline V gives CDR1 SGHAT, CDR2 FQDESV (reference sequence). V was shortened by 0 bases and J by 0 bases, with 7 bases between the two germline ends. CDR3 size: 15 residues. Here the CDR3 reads CASSLAGVSTDTQYF. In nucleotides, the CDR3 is TGTGCCAGCAGCTTAGCGGGAGTGAGCACAGATACGCAGTATTTT.

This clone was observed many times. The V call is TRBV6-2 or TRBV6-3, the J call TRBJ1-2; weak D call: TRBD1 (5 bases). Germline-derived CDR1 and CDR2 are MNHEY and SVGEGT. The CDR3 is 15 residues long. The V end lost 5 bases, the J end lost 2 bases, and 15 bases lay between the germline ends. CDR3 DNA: TGTGCCAGCAGTCCCCTACCGACAGCGAACTATGGCTACACCTTC. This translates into CASSPLPTANYGYTF.

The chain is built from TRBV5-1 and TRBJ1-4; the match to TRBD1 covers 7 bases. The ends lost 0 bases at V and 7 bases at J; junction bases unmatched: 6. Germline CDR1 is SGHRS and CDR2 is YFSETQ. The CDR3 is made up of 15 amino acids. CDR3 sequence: CASSLGDSLGEKLFF. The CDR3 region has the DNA TGCGCCAGCAGCTTGGGGGACAGTCTGGGTGAAAAACTGTTTTTT.